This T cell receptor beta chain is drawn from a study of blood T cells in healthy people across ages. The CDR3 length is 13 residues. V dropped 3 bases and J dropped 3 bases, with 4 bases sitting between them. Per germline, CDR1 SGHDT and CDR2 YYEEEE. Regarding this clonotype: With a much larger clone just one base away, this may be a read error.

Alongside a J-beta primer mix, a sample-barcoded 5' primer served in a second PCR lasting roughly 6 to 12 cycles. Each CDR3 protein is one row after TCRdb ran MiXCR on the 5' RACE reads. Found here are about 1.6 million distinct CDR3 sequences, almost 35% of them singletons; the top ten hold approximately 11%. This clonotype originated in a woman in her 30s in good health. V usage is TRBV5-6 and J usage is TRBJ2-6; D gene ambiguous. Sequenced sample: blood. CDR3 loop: CASSSVGANVLTF. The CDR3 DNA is TGTGCCAGCAGCTCGGTTGGGGCCAACGTCCTGACTTTC.